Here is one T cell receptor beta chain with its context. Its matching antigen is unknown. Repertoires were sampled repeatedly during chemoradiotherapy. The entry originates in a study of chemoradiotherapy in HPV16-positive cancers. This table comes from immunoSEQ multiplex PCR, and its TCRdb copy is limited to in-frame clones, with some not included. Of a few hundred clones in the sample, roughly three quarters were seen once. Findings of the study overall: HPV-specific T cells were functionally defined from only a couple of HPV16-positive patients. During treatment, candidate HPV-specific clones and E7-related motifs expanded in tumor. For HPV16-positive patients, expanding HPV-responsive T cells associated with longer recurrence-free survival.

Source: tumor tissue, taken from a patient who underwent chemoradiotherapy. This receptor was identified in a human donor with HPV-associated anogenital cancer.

CDR3 protein: CASSKLAGGPDTQYF. The CDR3 DNA follows: TGTGCCAGCAGTAAACTAGCGGGAGGGCCAGATACGCAGTATTTT. The chain links TRBV6-5 to TRBJ2-3; 13 nucleotides agree with TRBD2. Per the germline V gene, CDR1 is MNHEY and CDR2 is SVGAGI. The CDR3 covers 15 residues. Losses at the gene ends were 5 bases for V and 4 bases for J; bases not matched to a gene: 3.